This T cell receptor (beta chain) was sequenced in a study of tumor-infiltrating lymphocytes in oesophageal squamous cell carcinoma. The CDR3 runs 15 residues. The germline gives CDR1 SGHNT, CDR2 YYREEE (reference sequence). This clonotype was detected once. A much larger clone sits a single nucleotide away, making a read error possible. TCRdb fed the PCR reads into MiXCR, producing one record per CDR3 protein. The sample lists about 21,000 distinct CDR3 sequences, 30% to 40% occurring once. Sequenced material: esophageal tumor tissue. The chain uses TRBV5-4 and TRBJ2-5; 9 bases match TRBD2. The clonotype originates from a male donor with esophageal squamous cell carcinoma. The CDR3 here is CASSLGGGATGELYF. The CDR3 DNA sequence: TGTGCCAGCAGCTTGGGCGGGGGGGCCACCGGGGAGCTGTATTTT.